The 11 T cell receptor beta chains presented below share a single source sample, sequenced in a study of cytomegalovirus exposure and HLA in healthy donors. The PCR made use of 60 Vbeta and 13 Jbeta primers. Some clones are missing from TCRdb's copy, which holds only in-frame ones; the method was immunoSEQ multiplex PCR. The repertoire holds about 170,000 clones, with around 76% as singletons. The source material was PBMCs. These receptors were collected from a female donor in good health and CMV-seronegative.

The gene calls are TRBV11-3 and TRBJ2-3, with 9 positions matching TRBD1. Losses at the gene ends were 3 bases for V and 6 bases for J; bases not matched to a gene: 10. CDR1 is SGHNT, CDR2 YENEEA, per germline. The CDR3 sequence is 16 residues long. The CDR3 loop is CASSFGSGQGDDTQYF. The CDR3 DNA is TGTGCCAGCAGCTTTGGATCGGGACAGGGCGATGATACGCAGTATTTT.

The count of this clone is one. The chain couples TRBV6-1 to TRBJ2-3; 7 bases fit TRBD1. CDR1 and CDR2 (germline): MNHNS, SASEGT. V lost 2 bases and J lost 0; bases outside the gene matches: 2. The CDR3 totals 15 residues. For the CDR3, the DNA is TGTGCCAGCAGTGAAAGGGACAGAAGCACAGATACGCAGTATTTT. Its translation is CASSERDRSTDTQYF.

This clone was detected only once. The gene calls are TRBV2 and TRBJ1-2, with 7 bases aligning to TRBD1. V was pared by 4 bases and J by 8 bases, with 4 bases of the junction left unmatched. This CDR3 comprises 12 residues. Germline V gene lookup returns CDR1 SNHLY and CDR2 FYNNEI. The CDR3 DNA follows: TGTGCCAGCAGTGGACAGGGAGTGGGCTACACCTTC. Residues: CASSGQGVGYTF.

The chain is built from TRBV5-4 and TRBJ1-1; D is undetermined. Germline loops: CDR1 SGHNT, CDR2 YYREEE (reference sequence). The CDR3 is 13 amino acids. Trimming pared 3 bases from V and 5 bases from J, leaving 11 bases between. The CDR3 nucleotides are TGTGCCAGCAGCTACAATGGGGAGACTGAAGCTTTCTTT. It encodes CASSYNGETEAFF.

This clone showed up just a few times. The V and J genes are TRBV9 and TRBJ1-3; the match to TRBD1 covers 8 bases. Trimming removed 0 bases from V and 0 bases from J; junction bases left unmatched: 2. Germline V gene data show CDR1 as SGDLS and CDR2 as YYNGEE. The CDR3 extends over 16 amino acids. The DNA of the CDR3 is TGTGCCAGCAGCGTAGTCACAGGGGGCTCTGGAAACACCATATATTTT. This encodes CASSVVTGGSGNTIYF.

This chain connects TRBV6-1 to TRBJ2-3; D is unclear. Germline V lookup: CDR1 MNHNS, CDR2 SASEGT. The V end lost 0 bases, the J end lost 2 bases, and 12 bases lay between the germline ends. CDR3 length: 16 residues. CDR3 sequence reads: CASSEATRISTDTQYF. The CDR3 DNA is TGTGCCAGCAGTGAAGCTACCAGGATCTCCACAGATACGCAGTATTTT.

CDR3 coding DNA: TGTGCCTGGAGTGTACCCGGGGGGGCGGAGGAAAAACTGTTTTTT. It codes for CAWSVPGGAEEKLFF. The V and J genes are TRBV30 and TRBJ1-4, with a weak D call TRBD1 (6 bases). The germline V and J ends were trimmed by 0 bases and 8 bases, with 16 bases remaining between them. The length of the CDR3 is 15 residues. Germline CDR1 GTSNPN, CDR2 SVGIG (reference sequence).

The chain employs TRBV18 and TRBJ1-2, with TRBD1 matching 8 bases. V gave up 4 bases and J gave up 0 bases; unmatched junction bases: 10. Per germline, CDR1 KGHSH and CDR2 LQKENI. This CDR3 is 17 amino acids long. The CDR3 protein is CASSLTPGQGANYGYTF. DNA for the CDR3: TGTGCCAGCTCACTAACCCCTGGACAGGGAGCTAACTATGGCTACACCTTC.

The genes are TRBV7-6 and TRBJ2-3, with 9 bases fitting TRBD2. CDR1 SGHVS and CDR2 FNYEAQ come from the germline V gene. The CDR3 loop spans 16 amino acids. J lost 3 bases, V lost 2 bases, and 6 bases had no gene match. The CDR3 nucleotides read TGTGCCAGCAGCTTAAGGCGGGAGGGGTTTACAGATACGCAGTATTTT. The encoded protein is CASSLRREGFTDTQYF.

The rearrangement joins TRBV7-6 to TRBJ1-1, with 10 bases lining up with TRBD1. V was pared by 4 bases and J by 6 bases, with 8 bases of the junction left unmatched. Germline CDR1 reads SGHVS; CDR2 reads FNYEAQ. CDR3 length equals 15 residues. The CDR3 sequence: CASSSWTGGVPEAFF. The CDR3 DNA follows: TGTGCCAGCAGCTCTTGGACAGGGGGGGTTCCTGAAGCTTTCTTT.

The CDR3 coding sequence is TGCGCCAGCAGCTTGGCCCTCGCCGGGAGGGATGGCTACACCTTC. Translation: CASSLALAGRDGYTF. The chain couples TRBV5-1 to TRBJ1-2; D gene unclear. The germline V and J ends were trimmed by 0 bases and 6 bases, with 15 bases remaining between them. Germline V gives CDR1 SGHRS, CDR2 YFSETQ. The CDR3 spans 15 residues. The whole variable domain, remainder taken from reference TRBV5-1 and TRBJ1-2, is KAGVTQTPRYLIKTRGQQVTLSCSPISGHRSVSWYQQTPGQGLQFLFEYFSETQRNKGNFPGRFSGRQFSNSRSEMNVSTLELGDSALYLCASSLALAGRDGYTFGSGTRLTVV.